This is a list of T cell receptor beta chains from one sample in a study of CD8 T cells in ankylosing spondylitis. TCRdb re-called the 5' RACE reads with MiXCR, one entry per CDR3 protein. The table lists under 250,000 distinct CDR3 sequences, about 10% of them singletons. Sequenced material: blood, either unsorted or a sorted T cell fraction (not recorded which). The receptor set was obtained from a male donor with ankylosing spondylitis or in good health (not recorded which). Both conserved end residues are part of each CDR3. D genes are given only for firm matches. Expanded clones are given a class, and other clones once, few, many or no size at all.

j_call d_call v_call clone_size cdr3_aa cdr3_nt
TRBJ2-3 NA TRBV7-9 NA CASSFRGGATSTDTQYF TGTGCCAGCAGCTTCAGAGGGGGTGCCACTAGCACAGATACGCAGTATTTT
TRBJ1-1 TRBD1 TRBV20-1 many CSAEGQGNTEAFF TGCAGTGCGGAGGGACAGGGGAACACTGAAGCTTTCTTT
TRBJ1-1 NA TRBV2 many CASSEAAAEAFF TGTGCCAGCAGTGAGGCGGCCGCGGAAGCTTTCTTT
TRBJ2-2 NA TRBV6-1 many CASSERAAGELFF TGTGCCAGCAGTGAACGAGCGGCCGGGGAGCTGTTTTTT
TRBJ2-5 NA TRBV5-1 NA CASSFRWETQYF TGCGCCAGCAGTTTTAGGTGGGAGACCCAGTACTTC
TRBJ2-1 TRBD2 TRBV7-9 many CASSPPSSGDPSNEQFF TGTGCCAGCAGCCCTCCGAGTAGCGGGGACCCTTCCAATGAGCAGTTCTTC
TRBJ2-3 NA TRBV3-1 many CASSQAGLYTDTQYF TGTGCCAGCAGCCAAGCGGGACTCTACACAGATACGCAGTATTTT
TRBJ1-2 TRBD1 TRBV15 many CATRGFGQGGEYGYTF TGTGCCACCAGGGGATTCGGACAGGGGGGGGAATATGGCTACACCTTC
TRBJ2-7 NA TRBV7-9 NA CASSFAGRGYEQYF TGTGCCAGCAGCTTTGCTGGCAGGGGCTACGAGCAGTACTTC
TRBJ1-4 NA TRBV30 NA CAGKTDWNEKLFF TGTGCTGGGAAGACAGACTGGAATGAAAAACTGTTTTTT
TRBJ2-2 TRBD2 TRBV25-1 many CASSDRNRGGLGTGELFF TGTGCCAGCAGTGATCGAAATAGGGGAGGGTTGGGAACCGGGGAGCTGTTTTTT
TRBJ2-3 NA TRBV20-1 many CSAPPGPAFPDTQYF TGCAGTGCCCCCCCCGGGCCCGCCTTCCCAGATACGCAGTATTTT
TRBJ2-3 TRBD2 TRBV20-1 many CSASLAGGPGDTQYF TGCAGTGCTAGCTTAGCGGGAGGGCCAGGGGATACGCAGTATTTT
TRBJ2-1 TRBD2 TRBV11-2 once CASSRLGGSSDEQFF TGTGCCAGCAGCCGCCTGGGAGGGAGCAGCGATGAGCAGTTCTTC
TRBJ1-2 TRBD1 TRBV20-1 many CSARSETDRADYTF TGCAGTGCTAGGAGTGAAACGGACAGGGCGGACTACACCTTC
TRBJ2-1 NA TRBV20-1 many CSASWGGDGWNEQFF TGCAGTGCTAGTTGGGGGGGCGACGGGTGGAATGAGCAGTTCTTC
TRBJ2-2 NA TRBV27 NA CASSPRGGRADTGELFF TGTGCCAGCAGTCCCCGAGGTGGCAGGGCGGACACCGGGGAGCTGTTTTTT
TRBJ2-1 TRBD1 TRBV20-1 many CSARPPTGGNEQFF TGCAGTGCTAGGCCCCCGACAGGGGGCAATGAGCAGTTCTTC
TRBJ2-3 NA TRBV11-2 many CASSLATVGDTQYF TGTGCCAGCAGCTTAGCTACTGTGGGGGATACGCAGTATTTT
TRBJ2-3 NA TRBV20-1 NA CSAAELSGFFSADTQYF TGCAGTGCTGCCGAATTGTCAGGGTTCTTTAGCGCAGATACGCAGTATTTT
TRBJ1-1 NA TRBV16 many CASSQYRSNTEAFF TGTGCCAGCAGCCAATATCGGAGTAACACTGAAGCTTTCTTT
TRBJ2-1 TRBD2 TRBV18 NA CASSPTSGSFNEQFF TGTGCCAGCTCACCAACTAGCGGGAGTTTCAATGAGCAGTTCTTC
TRBJ2-2 TRBD1 TRBV7-2 NA CASSPDRTNTGELFF TGTGCCAGCAGTCCGGACAGGACGAACACCGGGGAGCTGTTTTTT
TRBJ1-6 TRBD1 TRBV7-2 many CASNQPGGDSPLHF TGTGCCAGCAACCAACCAGGGGGCGATTCACCCCTCCACTTT
TRBJ2-2 NA TRBV20-1 many CSARDRRHSNTGELFF TGCAGTGCTAGAGATAGGCGGCACTCGAACACCGGGGAGCTGTTTTTT
TRBJ2-7 TRBD2 TRBV5-1 few CASSLAGGIPLQSYEQYF TGCGCCAGCAGCTTGGCCGGGGGGATTCCCCTGCAATCCTACGAGCAGTACTTC
TRBJ2-3 NA TRBV3-1 many CASSQETVFLTQYF TGTGCCAGCAGCCAAGAGACAGTCTTTCTCACGCAGTATTTT
TRBJ2-7 NA TRBV10-3 NA CAISESYRQTGEQYF TGTGCCATCAGTGAGTCGTACAGGCAAACTGGGGAGCAGTACTTC
TRBJ2-2 TRBD1 TRBV18 NA CASSPMGQGARNTGELFF TGTGCCAGCTCACCCATGGGACAGGGGGCAAGAAACACCGGGGAGCTGTTTTTT
TRBJ2-2 NA TRBV12-3/TRBV12-4 many CASSFGGGPDTGELFF TGTGCCAGCAGTTTTGGGGGGGGGCCAGACACCGGGGAGCTGTTTTTT
TRBJ1-6 NA TRBV25-1 many CASPFPRQGRRNSPLHF TGTGCCAGCCCCTTCCCTCGCCAGGGGAGGAGGAATTCACCCCTCCACTTT
TRBJ2-3 TRBD2 TRBV5-1 many CASSFGTSGADTQYF TGCGCCAGCAGCTTCGGGACTAGCGGTGCAGATACGCAGTATTTT
TRBJ2-1 NA TRBV5-1 many CASSFRVDPYNEQFF TGCGCCAGCAGCTTCCGGGTCGACCCCTACAATGAGCAGTTCTTC
TRBJ2-3 TRBD1 TRBV29-1 NA CSATGESTDTQYF TGCAGCGCAACAGGGGAGAGCACAGATACGCAGTATTTT
TRBJ2-5 TRBD2 TRBV6-5 many CASSYVAGGETQYF TGTGCCAGCAGTTATGTAGCGGGAGGAGAGACCCAGTACTTC
TRBJ1-2 NA TRBV5-1 many CASSFATSNYGYTF TGCGCCAGCAGCTTCGCTACGAGTAACTATGGCTACACCTTC
TRBJ2-3 NA TRBV6-5 few CASSYSEGLSTDTQYF TGTGCCAGCAGTTATAGTGAGGGGCTTAGCACAGATACGCAGTATTTT